The sequence of this T cell receptor (beta chain) was determined in a study of blood T cell repertoires in COVID-19. Study as a whole: Sites across the United States, Italy and Spain contributed samples from acute and convalescent COVID-19.

Methods used by the authors: Amplification from reference gene primers served as the basis for estimated nucleated cell counts. TCRdb's copy holds only in-frame clones and misses some; the assay was immunoSEQ multiplex PCR. V and J calls and clone size come straight from that table; D and trimming were deduced from the DNA. Found here are 180,000 or so clones, 82% of them singletons; the top ten hold approximately 11%. Study members were between about 18 and 95 years old and lived in approximately 25 US regions. Either two negative PCRs, clearance, or symptom resolution qualified Cohort 3 donors as recovered. The CDR3 consists of 15 residues. The V end was cut by 0 bases, the J end by 5 bases, with 14 bases between. Per the germline V gene, CDR1 is SGHNT and CDR2 is YYREEE (reference sequence).

The sequence came from a man aged 50 or older who had recovered from COVID-19. The chain joins TRBV5-4 to TRBJ1-1; D unclear. Material: PBMCs or T cells enriched from blood (not recorded which). CDR3 bases: TGTGCCAGCAGCTTGGCCGCAGGAACGGCGACTGAAGCTTTCTTT. This translates into CASSLAAGTATEAFF.